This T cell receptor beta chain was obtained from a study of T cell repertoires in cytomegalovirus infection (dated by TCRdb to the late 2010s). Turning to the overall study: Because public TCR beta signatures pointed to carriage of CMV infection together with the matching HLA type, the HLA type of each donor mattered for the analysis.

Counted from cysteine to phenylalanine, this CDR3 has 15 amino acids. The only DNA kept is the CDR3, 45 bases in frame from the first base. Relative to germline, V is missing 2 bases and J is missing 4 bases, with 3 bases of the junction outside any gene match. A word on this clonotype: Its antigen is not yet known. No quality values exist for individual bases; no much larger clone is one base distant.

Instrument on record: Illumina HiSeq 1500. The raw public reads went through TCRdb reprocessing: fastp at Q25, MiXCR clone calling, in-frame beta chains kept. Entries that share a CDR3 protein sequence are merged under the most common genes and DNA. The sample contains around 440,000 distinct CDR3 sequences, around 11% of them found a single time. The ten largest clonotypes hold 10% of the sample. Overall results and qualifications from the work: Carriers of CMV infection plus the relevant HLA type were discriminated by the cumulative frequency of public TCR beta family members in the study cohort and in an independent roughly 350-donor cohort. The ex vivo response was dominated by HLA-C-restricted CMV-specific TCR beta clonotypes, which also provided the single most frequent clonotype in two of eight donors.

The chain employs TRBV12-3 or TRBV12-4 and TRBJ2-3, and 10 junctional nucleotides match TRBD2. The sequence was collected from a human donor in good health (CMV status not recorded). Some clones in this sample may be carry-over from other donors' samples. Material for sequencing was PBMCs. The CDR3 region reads CASSLPSGGADTQYF. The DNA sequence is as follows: TGTGCCAGCAGTTTACCCAGCGGGGGGGCAGATACGCAGTATTTT.